This T cell receptor (beta chain) was retrieved from a study of blood T cell repertoires in COVID-19 (dated by TCRdb to 2018 to 2020). With respect to the entire study: Samples covering the acute and convalescent phases of COVID-19 were provided by collaborators in the United States, Italy and Spain. The material from the prospective study consisted of cDNA or gDNA derived from T cells, B-cell-depleted T cells, or PBMCs. The dataset comprised deeply sampled blood TCRbeta repertoires from subjects exposed to, actively infected with, or recovered from COVID-19. The repertoires were released in a freely available public database intended as a resource for research on the immune response to SARS-CoV-2. The samples were drawn from the first 160 participants of the ongoing ImmuneRACE study and from 950 to 1,500 subjects provided by 6 global collaborators. Nearly every sample came with metadata listing a de-identified subject ID, COVID-19 status, age in years and sex. Where HLA class I and class II types were available, the types were taken from metadata supplied by the sample provider, not from assay-based typing.

Taken from the germline V gene (reference sequence), the CDR1 and CDR2 loops are SGHNT and YYREEE. The CDR3 numbers 15 residues from cysteine through phenylalanine. CDR3 DNA only is kept here, 45 bases in frame from base 1. The junction carries 14 bases between V and J, which are trimmed by 0 bases and 5 bases respectively. Overall study results and their limits: How much clinical and demographic metadata was included differed by source and by participant, and the metadata was provided uncurated.

TCRbeta CDR3 regions were amplified from genomic DNA using the immunoSEQ Assay, a bias-controlled multiplex PCR. The original pipeline was this. Within the assay, amplification of reference gene primers was used to estimate how many nucleated cells each sample contained. To quantify the absolute abundance of each unique TCRbeta CDR3 rearrangement, sequence reads were collapsed and filtered. For each sample, productive Simpson clonality was calculated by taking the square root of Simpson's diversity index across productive rearrangements. As stored in TCRdb, this immuneACCESS dataset retains in-frame rearrangements with V and J assigned. A fraction of the clones does not appear; measured against another copy, unresolved V genes explain less than half of the discrepancy, and the remainder lacks a known reason. V, J and clone size were drawn from that table, and D and trimming were deduced from the DNA. In this sample the table shows under 50,000 clones, under 95% of which occur a single time. The top ten constitute around 20% of the sample.

Concerning this clone: It lacks a known antigen. No base-level quality is on record; no much larger clone is a single base apart.

Whole blood was collected in K2EDTA tubes by collaborating institutions according to the institutions' own protocols. Collaborator samples were shipped for TCRbeta analysis as frozen whole blood, isolated PBMCs, or DNA extracted from either sample type. The receptor's source is an older man with active COVID-19. Sequencing input: peripheral blood. The chain is encoded by TRBV5-4 joined to TRBJ2-5, with TRBD1 as a weak D call on 6 bases. The nucleotide sequence is TGTGCCAGCAGCTTGGCGGGTGCGAGGGGGGAGACCCAGTACTTC. The encoded protein is CASSLAGARGETQYF.